The TCR beta chain described here comes from a study of blood T cell repertoires in COVID-19. In the authors' workflow: Scientists estimated how many nucleated cells there were by amplifying reference gene primers. Only in-frame clones appear in the TCRdb table, and some are missing; sequencing was by immunoSEQ multiplex PCR. That table gives V, J and clone size, and the DNA gave D and trimming. Of 250,000 to 350,000 clones detected, 88% appear once; the ten largest clones hold roughly 4%. Germline V CDR1 and CDR2: MNHEY, SVGEGT. V was clipped by 2 bases and J by 3 bases; unmatched bases: 16. The CDR3 has 19 residues.

Material for sequencing was peripheral blood. The V gene is TRBV6-2 or TRBV6-3, the J gene TRBJ2-7, with 10 bases fitting TRBD2. The clonotype was recovered from a woman between 50 and 59 years old with active or convalescent COVID-19. CDR3 loop: CASSYRASGSPPRLYEQYF. In nucleotides, the CDR3 is TGTGCCAGCAGTTACAGGGCTAGCGGGAGTCCCCCAAGACTCTACGAGCAGTACTTC.